The next 32 T cell receptor beta chains were all read from a single sample in a study of CD8+CD57+ T cells in acquired aplastic anemia. TCR beta VDJ and CDR3 profiles were obtained from a genomic DNA template. TCRdb re-called the reads through MiXCR, storing one row per CDR3 protein. The table lists approximately 270,000 distinct CDR3 sequences, approximately 56% of them singletons. Material: sorted CD4+, CD8+, or CD8+CD57+ T cells (not recorded which) from PBMCs. These receptors originate from a human donor with severe aplastic anemia or a healthy control (not recorded which).

For this clonotype: A read error may explain this, as a much larger clone is one base away. This chain joins TRBV9 and TRBJ2-7, with no clear D. CDR1 and CDR2 (germline): SGDLS, YYNGEE. There are 13 residues in the CDR3. V was shortened by 6 bases and J by 2 bases, with 12 bases between the two germline ends. CDR3 sequence reads: CASNLHGPYEQYF. CDR3 in DNA: TGTGCCAGCAACCTACACGGGCCCTACGAGCAGTACTTC.

The chain is built from TRBV20-1 and TRBJ1-1, with D uncertain. Looked up from germline, CDR1 is DFQATT and CDR2 is SNEGSKA (reference sequence). The ends were cut back, 6 bases at V and 1 base at J, with 9 bases in the middle. This CDR3 spans 12 amino acids. The DNA for the CDR3 is TGCAGTGCCTCTCAGCCGAACACTGAAGCTTTCTTT. Its protein is CSASQPNTEAFF.

This chain joins TRBV7-3 and TRBJ2-2; 7 bases line up with TRBD1. Germline V gene data show CDR1 as SGHTA and CDR2 as FQGTGA. CDR3 length: 16 amino acids. The V and J ends lost 5 bases and 0 bases, in that order; junction bases with no gene match: 6. The chain's CDR3 is CASSKSGTANTGELFF. CDR3 sequence (DNA): TGTGCCAGCAGCAAGTCCGGGACAGCGAACACCGGGGAGCTGTTTTTT.

This clonotype was seen at least ten times. The chain uses TRBV6-6 and TRBJ1-6; tentatively, D is TRBD1 (5 bases). Germline CDR1 MNHNY, CDR2 SVGAGI (reference sequence). CDR3 length: 15 amino acids. The ends were cut back, 8 bases at V and 7 bases at J, with 18 bases in the middle. CDR3 DNA: TGTGCCAGCTTCGATCCGGGGCGCGGGAATTCACCCCTCCACTTT. Translating it yields CASFDPGRGNSPLHF.

The rearrangement links TRBV12-5 to TRBJ1-2; possibly TRBD1 for D (5 bases). The V end lost 7 bases, the J end lost 5 bases, and 8 bases lay between the germline ends. From germline, CDR1 is LGHNT and CDR2 FRNRAP. The CDR3 extends over 11 amino acids. CDR3 sequence: CASAQGYGYTF. In nucleotides, the CDR3 is TGTGCTAGTGCCCAGGGTTATGGCTACACCTTC.

The V gene is TRBV25-1, the J gene TRBJ2-2, with 15 bases identical to TRBD2. The V gene's germline CDR1 is MGHDK and CDR2 SYGVNS. This CDR3 region has 20 residues. V was pared by 5 bases and J by 4 bases, with 14 bases of the junction left unmatched. The CDR3 reads CASSSPKGLAGGLPTGELFF. CDR3 nucleotide sequence: TGTGCCAGCAGTTCCCCCAAGGGACTAGCGGGAGGATTACCCACCGGGGAGCTGTTTTTT.

The rearrangement uses TRBV29-1 and TRBJ2-5; 9 bases are shared with TRBD2. Per the germline V gene, CDR1 is SQVTM and CDR2 is ANQGSEA. The trim removed 3 bases at V and 5 bases at J, leaving 10 bases unmatched. CDR3 length: 15 residues. The CDR3 nucleotides read TGCAGCGTTGAGGTACCAGCGGGGGGTTGGGAGACCCAGTACTTC. This sequence encodes CSVEVPAGGWETQYF.

This chain joins TRBV12-3 or TRBV12-4 and TRBJ2-2, with 8 bases aligning to TRBD2. The CDR3 is 16 amino acids. V shed 3 bases, J shed 2 bases, and the junction held 5 bases outside the gene matches. CDR3 nucleotides: TGTGCCAGCAGTTTTCGACTAGCGAGAAACACCGGGGAGCTGTTTTTT. Translated, it gives CASSFRLARNTGELFF.

The chain uses TRBV19 and TRBJ1-5; D is ambiguous. V shed 6 bases and J shed 3 bases, with 9 bases lying between them. Germline V CDR1 and CDR2: LNHDA, SQIVND (reference sequence). The CDR3 has 13 residues. The CDR3 loop is CASRKQFNQPQHF. The CDR3 DNA sequence: TGTGCCAGTAGAAAGCAGTTCAATCAGCCCCAGCATTTT.

This sequence joins TRBV20-1 and TRBJ2-3; 15 nucleotides agree with TRBD2. The V gene end was trimmed by 5 bases and the J gene end by 9 bases; junction bases not matched to a gene: 6. The length of the CDR3 is 14 residues. Germline V gene sequence: CDR1 DFQATT, CDR2 SNEGSKA (reference sequence). CDR3 sequence reads: CSAWTSGRAVTQYF. The CDR3, as DNA: TGCAGTGCTTGGACTAGCGGGAGGGCCGTGACGCAGTATTTT.

The V and J genes are TRBV7-2 and TRBJ2-5, with D maybe TRBD2 (6 bases). The CDR3 is made up of 13 amino acids. Per the germline V gene, CDR1 is SGHTA and CDR2 is FQGNSA. V shed 4 bases and J shed 5 bases, with 11 bases lying between them. In nucleotides, the CDR3 is TGTGCCAGCAGCTGGCGGGGCGGGGAGACCCAGTACTTC. Translated: CASSWRGGETQYF.

This chain uses TRBV29-1 with TRBJ2-3, with 8 positions matching TRBD2. Trimming took 6 bases from V and 0 from J; bases not matched to a gene: 11. The germline V gene has CDR1 SQVTM and CDR2 ANQGSEA. This CDR3 comprises 16 residues. CDR3: CSVGGLDLSSTDTQYF. The CDR3 DNA is TGCAGCGTGGGGGGACTAGACCTATCTAGCACAGATACGCAGTATTTT.

In its sample, this clonotype was seen many times. The chain employs TRBV9 and TRBJ1-4, with a weak D call TRBD1 (6 bases). Germline V gives CDR1 SGDLS, CDR2 YYNGEE. The CDR3 sequence is 15 residues long. The V end lost 4 bases, the J end lost 8 bases, and 18 bases lay between the germline ends. CDR3 sequence: CASSLQGFEGEKLFF. The DNA of the CDR3 is TGTGCCAGCAGCTTACAGGGATTTGAGGGGGAAAAACTGTTTTTT.

This chain joins TRBV2 and TRBJ2-7; TRBD1 is a possible D gene (5 bases). V lost 6 bases to trimming and J lost 2 bases, with 8 bases between them. CDR3 length equals 12 residues. Germline V gene lookup returns CDR1 SNHLY and CDR2 FYNNEI. CDR3 amino acids: CASRGLPYEQYF. CDR3 DNA sequence: TGTGCCAGCAGGGGGCTGCCCTACGAGCAGTACTTC.

A note on this clonotype: The junction departs from germline at one end; a sequencing error may be responsible. The gene calls are TRBV12-3 or TRBV12-4 and TRBJ2-3; D not resolved. The CDR3 is 14 residues long. Here the CDR3 DNA reads TGTGCCAGCACCTTTACGGCGTTCACAGATACGCAGTATTTC. Its protein is CASTFTAFTDTQYF.

The chain has TRBV4-1 and TRBJ2-5; D may match TRBD1 or TRBD2 (8 bases each). V was clipped by 4 bases and J by 4 bases, with 16 bases between them. CDR3 length: 15 residues. Germline V lookup: CDR1 MGHRA, CDR2 YSYEKL. In DNA, the CDR3 is TGCGCCAGCAGCCCGGACAGGGCGGGAGGAGAGACCCAGTACTTC. Encoded protein: CASSPDRAGGETQYF.

This clonotype was picked up one time. The chain is built from TRBV5-5 and TRBJ1-1, with 7 positions matching TRBD1. V lost 5 bases and J lost 2; bases outside the gene matches: 6. Germline V lookup: CDR1 SGHKS, CDR2 YYEKEE (reference sequence). The CDR3 totals 14 residues. DNA of the CDR3: TGTGCCAGCAGTCAGGGGGTGTACAACACTGAAGCTTTCTTT. It translates to CASSQGVYNTEAFF.

V usage is TRBV6-2 or TRBV6-3 and J usage is TRBJ2-1; 7 bases align to TRBD2. The germline V gene has CDR1 MNHEY and CDR2 SVGEGT. The CDR3 has 18 amino acids. Trimming cost V 8 bases and J 1 base; bases outside gene matches: 17. CDR3: CASPPAGAGIASYNEQFF. CDR3 bases: TGTGCCAGCCCACCCGCCGGAGCGGGGATCGCTTCCTACAATGAGCAGTTCTTC.

The genes are TRBV15 and TRBJ2-3, with D perhaps matching TRBD1 (5 bases). CDR3 length: 15 residues. V lost 2 bases and J lost 5, with 14 bases in between. CDR1 is LNHNV and CDR2 is YYDKDF in the germline V gene (reference sequence). The CDR3 loop is CATSRPDQGRDTQYF. The CDR3 bases are TGTGCCACCAGCAGACCTGACCAGGGCCGAGATACGCAGTATTTT.

This sequence joins TRBV10-3 and TRBJ2-1; TRBD1 agrees at 10 bases. V lost 3 bases, J lost 9 bases, and 20 bases stayed unmatched. The length of the CDR3 is 19 residues. Looked up from germline, CDR1 is ENHRY and CDR2 is SYGVKD. CDR3 nucleotides: TGTGCCATCAGTGACCCAGGACAGGGGGGTGCTACTCGGAGGGGTGAGCAGTTCTTC. Translated, it gives CAISDPGQGGATRRGEQFF.

This clonotype was seen repeatedly, ten times or more. The CDR3 sequence: CSASRGNSYNEQFF. CDR3 in DNA: TGCAGTGCTAGCCGGGGGAACTCCTACAATGAGCAGTTCTTC. This chain links TRBV20-1 with TRBJ2-1; a possible D gene is TRBD2 (6 bases). Trimming removed 3 bases at V and 0 bases at J, with 9 bases between. The CDR3 has 14 amino acids. From germline, CDR1 is DFQATT and CDR2 SNEGSKA (reference sequence).

This rearrangement joins TRBV7-8 to TRBJ2-7, with D possibly being TRBD2 (5 bases). Per the germline V gene, CDR1 is SGHVS and CDR2 is FQNEAQ. Trimming cost V 2 bases and J 6 bases, with 17 bases left between them. CDR3 length: 15 residues. This chain's CDR3 is CASSLRTYNRAEQYF. CDR3 nucleotides: TGTGCCAGCAGCTTACGGACTTATAATAGGGCCGAGCAGTACTTC.

This chain connects TRBV11-3 to TRBJ1-2; TRBD1 agrees at 9 bases. Germline-derived CDR1 and CDR2 are SGHNT and YENEEA. The CDR3 loop spans 14 amino acids. Trimming cost V 5 bases and J 8 bases; bases outside gene matches: 9. The chain's CDR3 is CASSPPGQGEGYTF. DNA for the CDR3: TGTGCCAGCAGCCCGCCGGGACAGGGCGAAGGCTACACCTTC.

The chain has TRBV5-5 and TRBJ1-2; possible D gene TRBD1, 6 bases. CDR1 and CDR2 from the germline V gene are SGHKS and YYEKEE (reference sequence). The CDR3 runs 13 residues. V was shortened by 2 bases and J by 8 bases, with 13 bases between the two germline ends. The CDR3 is CASSLRGAEGYTF. CDR3 DNA sequence: TGTGCCAGCAGCTTACGGGGGGCAGAAGGCTACACCTTC.

This chain uses TRBV6-6 with TRBJ1-1; tentative D call: TRBD1 (6 bases). Trimming cost V 8 bases and J 2 bases, with 15 bases left between them. This CDR3 has 14 residues. Germline CDR1 MNHNY, CDR2 SVGAGI (reference sequence). CDR3 sequence (DNA): TGTGCCAGCCACCAGGGACATCTAAACACTGAAGCTTTCTTT. Translating it yields CASHQGHLNTEAFF.

On this clonotype itself: A much larger clone lies a single base off, so this may be a read error. This sequence joins TRBV30 and TRBJ2-4; D might be TRBD1 or TRBD2, each matching 5 bases. The CDR3 covers 16 residues. CDR1 is GTSNPN, CDR2 SVGIG, per germline (reference sequence). The ends were cut back, 6 bases at V and 3 bases at J, with 21 bases in the middle. The CDR3 spells CACDPWDLGIKNIQYF. CDR3 coding DNA: TGTGCCTGTGATCCCTGGGACCTGGGGATCAAAAACATTCAGTACTTC.

CDR3 sequence reads: CASSIAWTSGSYEQYF. The CDR3 nucleotides are TGTGCCAGTAGTATAGCCTGGACTAGCGGGAGTTACGAGCAGTACTTC. The V gene is TRBV19, the J gene TRBJ2-7; 13 bases are shared with TRBD2. This CDR3 spans 16 amino acids. Looked up from germline, CDR1 is LNHDA and CDR2 is SQIVND (reference sequence). Trimming took 1 base from V and 4 from J; bases not matched to a gene: 4.

The chain uses TRBV2 and TRBJ2-7; D remains ambiguous. The CDR3 runs to 11 residues. V dropped 4 bases and J dropped 5 bases, with 6 bases sitting between them. Germline loops: CDR1 SNHLY, CDR2 FYNNEI. DNA of the CDR3: TGTGCCAGCAGTGTTAGGAACGAGCAGTACTTC. Amino acids: CASSVRNEQYF.

A note on this clonotype: An end of the junction differs from the germline gene, which may be a read error. The chain joins TRBV6-5 to TRBJ1-1, with a tentative D call TRBD1 (6 bases). The CDR3 sequence is 15 residues long. The germline V gene encodes CDR1 MNHEY and CDR2 SVGAGI. As DNA, the CDR3 is TGTGCCGGCAGTTACTTCGTGACAGGGAACACTGAAGCTTTCTTT. Translated: CAGSYFVTGNTEAFF.

CDR3 region: CASSFTAPGSGEQYF. In DNA form, the CDR3 reads TGTGCCAGCAGTTTCACGGCTCCCGGATCCGGCGAGCAGTACTTC. The rearrangement joins TRBV27 to TRBJ2-7; no definite D call. The V and J ends lost 3 bases and 6 bases respectively, with 18 bases between them. Germline V gene lookup returns CDR1 MNHEY and CDR2 SMNVEV (reference sequence). The CDR3 runs 15 residues.

On this clonotype itself: One end of the junction does not line up with germline, which may come from a read error. This chain links TRBV7-7 with TRBJ1-2, with D maybe TRBD1 (6 bases). Germline V gene sequence: CDR1 SSHAT, CDR2 FNYEAQ (reference sequence). The CDR3 has 20 residues. The CDR3 nucleotides are TGTGCTAGCAGCCCCCATGGAGGGGGACGGGGCCAGACTAGAAATTATGGCTACACCTTC. It codes for CASSPHGGGRGQTRNYGYTF.

The rearrangement joins TRBV7-2 to TRBJ2-7; 9 bases are shared with TRBD2. The germline V gene has CDR1 SGHTA and CDR2 FQGNSA. The CDR3 length is 16 residues. With 1 base clipped from V and 5 bases from J, the junction kept 9 bases outside the gene matches. The CDR3: CASSLGGGAFSHEQYF. CDR3 sequence (DNA): TGTGCCAGCAGCTTAGGCGGGGGGGCCTTTAGCCACGAGCAGTACTTC.